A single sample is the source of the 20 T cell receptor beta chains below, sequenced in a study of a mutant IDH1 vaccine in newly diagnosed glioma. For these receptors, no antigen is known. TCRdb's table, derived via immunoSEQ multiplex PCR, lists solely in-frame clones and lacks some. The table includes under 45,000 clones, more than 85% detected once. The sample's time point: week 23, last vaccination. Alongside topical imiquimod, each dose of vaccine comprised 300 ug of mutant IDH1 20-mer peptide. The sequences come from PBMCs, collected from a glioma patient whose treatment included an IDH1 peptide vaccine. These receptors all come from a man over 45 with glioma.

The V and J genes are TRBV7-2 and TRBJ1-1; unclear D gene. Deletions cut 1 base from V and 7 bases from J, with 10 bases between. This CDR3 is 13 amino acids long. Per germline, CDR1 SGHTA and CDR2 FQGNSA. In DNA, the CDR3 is TGTGCCAGCAGCTTAGTTGGGGTAGGTGAAGCTTTCTTT. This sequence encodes CASSLVGVGEAFF.

CDR3 residues: CASSLRGRQETQYF. In nucleotides, the CDR3 is TGTGCCAGCAGCTTGAGGGGGCGGCAAGAGACCCAGTACTTC. The V and J genes are TRBV11-3 and TRBJ2-5, with 7 bases lining up with TRBD1. CDR1 is SGHNT and CDR2 is YENEEA in the germline V gene. V gave up 3 bases and J gave up 2 bases; unmatched junction bases: 3. This CDR3 contains 14 residues.

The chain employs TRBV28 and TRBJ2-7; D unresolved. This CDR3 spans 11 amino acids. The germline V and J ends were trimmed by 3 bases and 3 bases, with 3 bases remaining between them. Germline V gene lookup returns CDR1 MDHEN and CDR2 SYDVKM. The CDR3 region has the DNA TGTGCCAGCAGTTTGGGCTACGAGCAGTACTTC. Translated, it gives CASSLGYEQYF.

Here the CDR3 reads CASSAYTSTDTQYF. As DNA, the CDR3 is TGCGCCAGCAGCGCCTACACTAGCACAGATACGCAGTATTTT. The chain combines TRBV5-1 with TRBJ2-3, with unresolved D. V was shortened by 4 bases and J by 0 bases, with 9 bases between the two germline ends. The length of the CDR3 is 14 residues. Germline V CDR1 and CDR2: SGHRS, YFSETQ.

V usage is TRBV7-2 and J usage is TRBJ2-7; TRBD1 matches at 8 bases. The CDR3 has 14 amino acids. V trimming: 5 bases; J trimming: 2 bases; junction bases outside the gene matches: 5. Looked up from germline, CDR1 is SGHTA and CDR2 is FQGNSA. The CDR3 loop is CASSPDRVAYEQYF. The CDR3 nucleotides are TGTGCCAGCAGCCCGGACAGGGTAGCCTACGAGCAGTACTTC.

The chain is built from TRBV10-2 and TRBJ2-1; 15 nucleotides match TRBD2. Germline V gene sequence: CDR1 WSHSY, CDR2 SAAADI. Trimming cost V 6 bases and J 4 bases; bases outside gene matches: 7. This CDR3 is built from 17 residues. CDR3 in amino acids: CASRGLAGGQIYNEQFF. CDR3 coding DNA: TGCGCCAGCAGGGGACTAGCGGGGGGTCAAATTTACAATGAGCAGTTCTTC.

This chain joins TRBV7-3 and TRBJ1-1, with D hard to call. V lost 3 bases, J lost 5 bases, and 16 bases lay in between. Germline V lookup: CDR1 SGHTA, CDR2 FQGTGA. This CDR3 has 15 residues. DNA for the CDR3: TGTGCCAGCAGCTTCGGGTCTCCAAGAGGTACTGAAGCTTTCTTT. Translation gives CASSFGSPRGTEAFF.

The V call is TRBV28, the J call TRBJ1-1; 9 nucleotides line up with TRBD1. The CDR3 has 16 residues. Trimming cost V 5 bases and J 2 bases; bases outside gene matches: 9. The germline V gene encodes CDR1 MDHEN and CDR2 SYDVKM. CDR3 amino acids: CASSPRGQGLNTEAFF. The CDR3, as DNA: TGTGCCAGCAGTCCTCGGGGACAGGGATTAAACACTGAAGCTTTCTTT.

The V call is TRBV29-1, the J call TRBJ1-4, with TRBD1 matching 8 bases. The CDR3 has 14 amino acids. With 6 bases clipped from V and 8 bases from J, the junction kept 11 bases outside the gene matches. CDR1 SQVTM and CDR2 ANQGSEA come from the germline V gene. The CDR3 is CSVLTGGRGEKLFF. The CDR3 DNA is TGCAGCGTGCTAACAGGGGGGCGTGGGGAAAAACTGTTTTTT.

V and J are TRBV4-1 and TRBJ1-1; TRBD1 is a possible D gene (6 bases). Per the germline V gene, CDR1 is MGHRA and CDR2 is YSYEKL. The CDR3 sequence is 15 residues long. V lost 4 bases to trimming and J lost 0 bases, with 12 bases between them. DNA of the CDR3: TGCGCCAGCAGCCTGAGGACAGTCATGAACACTGAAGCTTTCTTT. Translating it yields CASSLRTVMNTEAFF.

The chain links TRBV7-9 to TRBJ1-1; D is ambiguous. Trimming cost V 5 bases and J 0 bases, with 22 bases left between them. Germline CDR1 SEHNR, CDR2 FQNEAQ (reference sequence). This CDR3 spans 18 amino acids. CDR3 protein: CASSMARLPFILNTEAFF. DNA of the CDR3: TGTGCCAGCAGCATGGCTAGGCTCCCGTTCATCTTGAACACTGAAGCTTTCTTT.

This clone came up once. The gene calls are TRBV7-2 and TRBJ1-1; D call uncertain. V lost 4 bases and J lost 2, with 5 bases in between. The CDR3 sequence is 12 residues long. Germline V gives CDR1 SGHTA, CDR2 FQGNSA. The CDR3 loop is CASSYYNTEAFF. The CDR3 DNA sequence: TGTGCCAGCAGCTACTATAACACTGAAGCTTTCTTT.

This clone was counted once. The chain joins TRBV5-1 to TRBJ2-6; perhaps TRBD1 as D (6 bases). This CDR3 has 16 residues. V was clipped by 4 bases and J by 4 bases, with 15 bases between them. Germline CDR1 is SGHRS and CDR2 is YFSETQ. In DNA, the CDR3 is TGCGCCAGCAGCGACCGACAGGAATCCGGGGCCAACGTCCTGACTTTC. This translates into CASSDRQESGANVLTF. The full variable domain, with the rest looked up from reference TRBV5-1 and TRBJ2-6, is KAGVTQTPRYLIKTRGQQVTLSCSPISGHRSVSWYQQTPGQGLQFLFEYFSETQRNKGNFPGRFSGRQFSNSRSEMNVSTLELGDSALYLCASSDRQESGANVLTFGAGSRLTVL.

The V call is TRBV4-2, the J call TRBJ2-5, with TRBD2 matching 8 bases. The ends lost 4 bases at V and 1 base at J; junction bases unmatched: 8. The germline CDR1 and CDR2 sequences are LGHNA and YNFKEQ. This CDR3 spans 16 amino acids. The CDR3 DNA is TGTGCCAGCAGCCCCTATGAAGCGGGGGTCCAAGAGACCCAGTACTTC. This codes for CASSPYEAGVQETQYF.

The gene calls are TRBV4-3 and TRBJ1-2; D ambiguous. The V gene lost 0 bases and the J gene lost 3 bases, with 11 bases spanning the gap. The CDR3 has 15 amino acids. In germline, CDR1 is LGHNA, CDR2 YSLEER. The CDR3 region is CASSQDSGGDYGYTF. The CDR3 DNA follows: TGCGCCAGCAGCCAAGATAGTGGCGGGGACTATGGCTACACCTTC.

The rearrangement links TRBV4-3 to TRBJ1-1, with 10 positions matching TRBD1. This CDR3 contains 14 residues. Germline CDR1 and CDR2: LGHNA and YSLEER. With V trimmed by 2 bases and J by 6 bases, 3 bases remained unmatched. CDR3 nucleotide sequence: TGCGCCAGCAGCCAATCTGGACAGGGGGCTGAAGCTTTCTTT. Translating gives CASSQSGQGAEAFF.

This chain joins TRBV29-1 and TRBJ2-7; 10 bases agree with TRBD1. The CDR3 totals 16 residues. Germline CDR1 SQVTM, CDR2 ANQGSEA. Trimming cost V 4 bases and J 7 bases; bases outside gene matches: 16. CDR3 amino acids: CSVGKTGGAGMGEQYF. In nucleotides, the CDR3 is TGCAGCGTTGGGAAGACAGGGGGCGCGGGGATGGGAGAGCAGTACTTC.

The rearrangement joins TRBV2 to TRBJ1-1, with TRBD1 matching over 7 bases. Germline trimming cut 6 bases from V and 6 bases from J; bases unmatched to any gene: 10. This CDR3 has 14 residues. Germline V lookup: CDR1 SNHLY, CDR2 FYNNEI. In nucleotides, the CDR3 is TGTGCCAGCAGGGCCCAGGGGGGGACAGCTGAAGCTTTCTTT. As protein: CASRAQGGTAEAFF.

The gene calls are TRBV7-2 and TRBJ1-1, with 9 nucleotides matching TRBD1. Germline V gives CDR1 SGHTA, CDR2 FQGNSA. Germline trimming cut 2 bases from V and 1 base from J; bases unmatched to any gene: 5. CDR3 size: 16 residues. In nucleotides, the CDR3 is TGTGCCAGCAGCTTAACGTTGACAGGGGGGAACACTGAAGCTTTCTTT. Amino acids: CASSLTLTGGNTEAFF.

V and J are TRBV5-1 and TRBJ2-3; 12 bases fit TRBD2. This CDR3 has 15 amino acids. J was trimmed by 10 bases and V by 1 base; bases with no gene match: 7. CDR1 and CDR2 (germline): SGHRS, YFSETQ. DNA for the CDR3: TGCGCCAGCAGCTTGACCGGACTAGCGGGAACTCCGCAGTATTTT. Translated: CASSLTGLAGTPQYF.